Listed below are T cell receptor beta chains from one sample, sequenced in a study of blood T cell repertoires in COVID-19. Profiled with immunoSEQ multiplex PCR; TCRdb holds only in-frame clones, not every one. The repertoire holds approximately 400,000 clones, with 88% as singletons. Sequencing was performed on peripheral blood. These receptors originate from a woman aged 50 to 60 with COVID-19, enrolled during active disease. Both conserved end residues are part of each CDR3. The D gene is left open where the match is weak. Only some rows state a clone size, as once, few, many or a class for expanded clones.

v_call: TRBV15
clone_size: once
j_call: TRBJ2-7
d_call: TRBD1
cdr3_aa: CATSRDRGPYEQYF
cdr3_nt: TGTGCCACCAGCAGAGATAGGGGGCCCTACGAGCAGTACTTC

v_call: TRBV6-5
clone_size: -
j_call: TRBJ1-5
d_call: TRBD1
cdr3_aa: CASSYDREDQPQHF
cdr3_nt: TGTGCCAGCAGTTACGACAGGGAGGATCAGCCCCAGCATTTT

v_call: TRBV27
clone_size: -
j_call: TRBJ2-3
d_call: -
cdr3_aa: CASSEGDTQYF
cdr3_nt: TGTGCCAGCAGTGAGGGAGATACGCAGTATTTT

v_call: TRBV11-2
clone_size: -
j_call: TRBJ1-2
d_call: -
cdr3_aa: CASSLGGFGGYTF
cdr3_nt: TGTGCCAGCAGCTTAGGCGGCTTCGGTGGCTACACCTTC

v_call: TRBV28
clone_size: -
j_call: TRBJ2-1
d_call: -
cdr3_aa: CASSTPRDTGRCEQFF
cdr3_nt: TGTGCCAGCAGTACCCCCCGGGACACGGGAAGGTGCGAGCAGTTCTTC

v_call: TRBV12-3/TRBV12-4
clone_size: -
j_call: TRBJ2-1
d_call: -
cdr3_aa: CASSFGGNEQFF
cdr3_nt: TGTGCCAGCAGTTTTGGGGGGAATGAGCAGTTCTTC

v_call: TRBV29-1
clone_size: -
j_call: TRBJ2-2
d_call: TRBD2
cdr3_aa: CSVDIGGADTGELFF
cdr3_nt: TGCAGCGTTGACATCGGGGGGGCTGACACCGGGGAGCTGTTTTTT

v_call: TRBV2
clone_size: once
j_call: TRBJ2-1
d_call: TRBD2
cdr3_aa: CASSAPLAGGPQDNEQFF
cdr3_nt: TGTGCCAGCAGCGCCCCACTAGCGGGGGGGCCTCAGGACAATGAGCAGTTCTTC

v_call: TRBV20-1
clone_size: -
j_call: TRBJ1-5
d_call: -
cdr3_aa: CSASRRDQPQHF
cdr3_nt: TGCAGTGCTAGTAGGCGGGATCAGCCCCAGCATTTT

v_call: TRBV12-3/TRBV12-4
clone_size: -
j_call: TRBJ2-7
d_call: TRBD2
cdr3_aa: CASSLRGGGEQYF
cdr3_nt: TGTGCCAGCAGTTTACGGGGGGGCGGCGAGCAGTACTTC

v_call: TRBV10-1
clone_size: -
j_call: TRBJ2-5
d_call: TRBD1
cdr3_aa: CAGNGQVETQYF
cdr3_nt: TGCGCCGGGAATGGACAGGTAGAGACCCAGTACTTC

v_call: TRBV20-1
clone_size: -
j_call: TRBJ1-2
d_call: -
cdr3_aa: CKVKGYYGYTF
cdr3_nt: TGCAAGGTTAAGGGGTACTATGGCTACACCTTC

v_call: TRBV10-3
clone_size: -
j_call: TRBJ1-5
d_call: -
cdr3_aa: CAISATGGDQPQHF
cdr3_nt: TGTGCCATCAGTGCTACGGGGGGCGACCAGCCCCAGCATTTT

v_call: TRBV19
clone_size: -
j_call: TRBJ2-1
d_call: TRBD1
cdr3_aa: CASSTQGASYNEQFF
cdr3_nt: TGTGCCAGTAGTACTCAGGGGGCCTCCTACAATGAGCAGTTCTTC

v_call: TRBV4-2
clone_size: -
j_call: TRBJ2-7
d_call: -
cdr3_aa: CASSQDYVSSYEQYF
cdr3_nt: TGTGCCAGCAGCCAAGATTATGTGAGCTCCTACGAGCAGTACTTC